Reported below is one TCR beta chain. Its antigen specificity is not known. No base quality information exists; no much larger clone differs at one position. The data stem from a study of blood T cell repertoires in COVID-19 (TCRdb year 2020). In the study overall: The collaborator samples originated in the United States, Italy and Spain and spanned the acute and convalescent phases of COVID-19. The material from the prospective study consisted of cDNA or gDNA derived from T cells, B-cell-depleted T cells, or PBMCs. Deeply sampled blood TCRbeta repertoires from subjects exposed to, actively infected with, or recovered from COVID-19 were included in the dataset. A freely available public database, intended as a resource for researchers studying the immune response to SARS-CoV-2, is where the repertoires were released. The samples were drawn from the first 160 participants of the ongoing ImmuneRACE study and from 1,200 or so subjects provided by 6 global collaborators. The sample metadata nearly always contained a de-identified subject ID, COVID-19 status, age in years and sex. Where HLA class I and class II types were available, the types were taken from metadata supplied by the sample provider, not from assay-based typing. Overall study results and their limits: How much clinical and demographic metadata was included differed by source and by participant, and the metadata was provided uncurated.

Each collaborating institution followed its own protocols to collect whole blood in K2EDTA tubes. Collaborator samples were shipped for TCRbeta analysis as frozen whole blood, isolated PBMCs, or DNA extracted from either sample type. TCRbeta CDR3 regions were amplified from genomic DNA using the immunoSEQ Assay, a bias-controlled multiplex PCR. As for the authors' bioinformatics: The number of nucleated cells in each sample was estimated from the amplification of reference gene primers within the assay. To quantify the absolute abundance of each unique TCRbeta CDR3 rearrangement, sequence reads were collapsed and filtered. For each sample, productive Simpson clonality was calculated by taking the square root of Simpson's diversity index across productive rearrangements. Here the immuneACCESS table is served through TCRdb, limited to in-frame sequences with V and J called. Missing clones are a known gap in these copies; in checked studies unresolved V genes cover under half, and the rest lacks a known reason. Clone size and V and J calls were adopted from that table, with D and trimming inferred from the DNA. The sample table contains 70,000 to 100,000 clones; only one count was recorded for roughly 82% of them. About 12% of the sample goes to the ten largest clones.

From a lookup of the germline V gene, CDR1 and CDR2 are SGHRS and YFSETQ. Trimming costs V 4 bases and J 14 bases, and their ends lie 13 bases apart. Including cysteine and phenylalanine, the CDR3 has 12 amino acids. This entry keeps only the CDR3 DNA: 36 bases, framed from base 1. The chain uses TRBV5-1 and TRBJ1-6; 5 matching bases give a weak D call of TRBD1. Sequences were obtained from peripheral blood. The TCR sequence derives from a human donor in a cohort sampled during active COVID-19. Here the CDR3 is given as CASSPSQGTLHF. The nucleotide sequence reads TGCGCCAGCAGCCCGTCCCAGGGCACCCTCCACTTT.